Below, 29 T cell receptor beta chains from the same sample are listed, as sequenced in a study of T cells in Graves' hyperthyroidism and ophthalmopathy. Researchers took RNA transcripts and amplified the TCR beta CDR3 regions from them. HTBI primers were employed in a first-round RT-PCR of the TCR CDR3. TCRdb processed the multiplex PCR reads anew with MiXCR; each CDR3 protein has one entry. This sample yields about 200,000 distinct CDR3 sequences, of which 17% are seen a single time; around 50% belongs to the top ten. Input material: blood. The origin of the receptors is a man aged 50-59 years with Graves' hyperthyroidism.

Worth noting for this clonotype: This could be a read error, since a much larger clone is one nucleotide away. J is TRBJ2-7 and V is TRBV30; weak D call: TRBD2 (5 bases). Gene TRBJ2-1 matches the end of the DNA better, so the J call may be wrong. The germline V gene encodes CDR1 GTSNPN and CDR2 SVGIG (reference sequence). The CDR3 loop spans 14 amino acids. The CDR3 spells CAWSVGLGPYEQFF. As DNA, the CDR3 is TGTGCCTGGAGTGTAGGACTTGGGCCCTACGAGCAGTTCTTC.

At least ten counts were recorded for this clonotype. This chain joins TRBV3-1 and TRBJ1-2; no clear D gene. The CDR3 totals 14 residues. Deletions cut 1 base from V and 6 bases from J, with 12 bases between. The germline CDR1 and CDR2 sequences are LGHDT and YNNKEL (reference sequence). The CDR3: CASSQGLVGHGYTF. The CDR3 DNA reads TGTGCCAGCAGCCAAGGCTTAGTAGGGCATGGCTACACCTTC. The full variable domain, rest sourced from reference TRBV3-1 and TRBJ1-2, is DTAVSQTPKYLVTQMGNDKSIKCEQNLGHDTMYWYKQDSKKFLKIMFSYNNKELIINETVPNRFSPKSPDKAHLNLHINSLELGDSAVYFCASSQGLVGHGYTFGSGTRLTVV.

A few counts support this clonotype. This rearrangement joins TRBV5-1 to TRBJ2-2; D might be TRBD1 (5 bases). CDR3 length equals 14 residues. Germline V lookup: CDR1 SGHRS, CDR2 YFSETQ. Trimming shortened V by 5 bases and J by 1 base, and 9 bases separated the two germline ends. CDR3 sequence: CASRDILNTGELFF. The DNA of the CDR3 is TGCGCCAGCAGGGACATTTTGAACACCGGGGAGCTGTTTTTT.

The chain links TRBV20-1 to TRBJ2-7; the D call may be TRBD1 or TRBD2 (5 bases each). V was shortened by 1 base and J by 2 bases, with 15 bases between the two germline ends. This CDR3 comprises 15 residues. Germline V lookup: CDR1 DFQATT, CDR2 SNEGSKA (reference sequence). This CDR3 reads CSARVLRGGPYEQYF. For the CDR3, the DNA is TGCAGTGCTAGAGTTCTCCGGGGCGGACCCTACGAGCAGTACTTC.

This clonotype has more than one count but fewer than ten. The V and J genes are TRBV6-1 and TRBJ2-2; 12 nucleotides align to TRBD2. This CDR3 is 15 amino acids long. V dropped 4 bases and J dropped 3; count of bases not matched to a gene: 0. The germline V gene has CDR1 MNHNS and CDR2 SASEGT. The CDR3 region is CASSGLAGDTGELFF. The CDR3 DNA reads TGTGCCAGCAGTGGACTAGCGGGAGACACCGGGGAGCTGTTTTTT.

V gene TRBV6-5 combines with J gene TRBJ1-1; possibly TRBD1 for D (5 bases). Trimming cost V 7 bases and J 6 bases, with 21 bases left between them. CDR1 and CDR2 from the germline V gene are MNHEY and SVGAGI. This CDR3 is built from 15 residues. The CDR3 DNA reads TGTGCCAGCAAACCTGGCGGGGGGGAAAGGGCTGAAGCTTTCTTT. Encoded protein: CASKPGGGERAEAFF.

This clonotype was recorded a few times. The gene calls are TRBV6-4 and TRBJ1-4; possible D gene TRBD1, 5 bases. There are 15 residues in the CDR3. V shed 7 bases and J shed 4 bases, with 16 bases lying between them. The germline CDR1 and CDR2 sequences are MRHNA and SNTAGT. CDR3 residues: CASTRKDMSNEKLFF. CDR3 nucleotide sequence: TGTGCCAGCACCCGGAAGGACATGAGTAATGAAAAACTGTTTTTT.

This clonotype was counted only a few times. This chain connects TRBV5-4 to TRBJ1-4; a possible D gene is TRBD1 (6 bases). V was cut by 3 bases and J by 8 bases, with 17 bases left in between. Germline V gene data show CDR1 as SGHNT and CDR2 as YYREEE (reference sequence). The CDR3 loop spans 15 amino acids. In DNA form, the CDR3 reads TGTGCCAGCAGCTCGGGCCGGGGGGCAGGGGAAAAACTGTTTTTT. This gives the protein CASSSGRGAGEKLFF.

This clonotype was counted many times. V is TRBV28 and J is TRBJ2-7, with unresolved D. The germline CDR1 and CDR2 sequences are MDHEN and SYDVKM. This CDR3 is 14 amino acids long. The V and J ends lost 3 bases and 0 bases respectively, with 9 bases between them. The CDR3: CASSFKPSSYEQYF. In DNA form, the CDR3 reads TGTGCCAGCAGTTTCAAGCCGAGCTCCTACGAGCAGTACTTC.

The genes are TRBV20-1 and TRBJ1-2; tentative D call: TRBD1 (6 bases). This CDR3 comprises 15 residues. The germline V gene has CDR1 DFQATT and CDR2 SNEGSKA (reference sequence). V was shortened by 3 bases and J by 4 bases, with 18 bases between the two germline ends. The CDR3 loop is CSASVGGEGLYGYTF. The DNA for the CDR3 is TGCAGTGCTAGTGTGGGGGGCGAAGGACTCTATGGCTACACCTTC.

This clonotype turned up a few times. The rearrangement joins TRBV30 to TRBJ2-2; no reliable D call. Between the trimmed V and J ends, which lost 3 bases and 1 base, there was a span of 9 bases. CDR1 and CDR2 from the germline V gene are GTSNPN and SVGIG (reference sequence). This CDR3 comprises 14 residues. This CDR3 reads CAWRFSENTGELFF. CDR3 DNA: TGTGCCTGGAGATTCTCCGAGAACACCGGGGAGCTGTTTTTT. Drawing the rest from reference TRBV30 and TRBJ2-2, the complete variable domain is SQTIHQWPATLVQPVGSPLSLECTVEGTSNPNLYWYRQAAGRGLQLLFYSVGIGQISSEVPQNLSASRPQDRQFILSSKKLLLSDSGFYLCAWRFSENTGELFFGEGSRLTVL.

This clonotype was recorded at least ten times. The chain couples TRBV30 to TRBJ1-1, with D tentatively TRBD1 (5 bases). Per germline, CDR1 GTSNPN and CDR2 SVGIG (reference sequence). The CDR3 runs 14 residues. V lost 0 bases to trimming and J lost 3 bases, with 11 bases between them. The CDR3, as DNA: TGTGCCTGGAGTGTTCAGGGAGGGCACACTGAAGCTTTCTTT. This sequence encodes CAWSVQGGHTEAFF. Complete variable domain (other parts from reference TRBV30 and TRBJ1-1): SQTIHQWPATLVQPVGSPLSLECTVEGTSNPNLYWYRQAAGRGLQLLFYSVGIGQISSEVPQNLSASRPQDRQFILSSKKLLLSDSGFYLCAWSVQGGHTEAFFGQGTRLTVV.

The chain links TRBV20-1 to TRBJ2-1, with D tentatively TRBD2 (5 bases). Germline CDR1 reads DFQATT; CDR2 reads SNEGSKA (reference sequence). The CDR3 covers 16 residues. V gave up 0 bases and J gave up 8 bases, with 20 bases separating them. CDR3 region: CSARDFSGLGGDEQFF. For the CDR3, the DNA is TGCAGTGCTAGAGATTTTAGTGGACTGGGTGGCGATGAGCAGTTCTTC.

The genes are TRBV24-1 and TRBJ1-1; D ambiguous. Per the germline V gene, CDR1 is KGHDR and CDR2 is SFDVKD. This CDR3 spans 13 amino acids. V was cut by 4 bases and J by 1 base, with 6 bases left in between. The CDR3, as DNA: TGTGCCACCAGTGACACACGGAACACTGAAGCTTTCTTT. Protein sequence: CATSDTRNTEAFF.

In its sample, this clonotype was seen a few times. The V and J genes are TRBV20-1 and TRBJ2-1, with TRBD1 matching 7 bases. CDR3 length: 13 amino acids. The V and J ends lost 7 bases and 7 bases, in that order; junction bases with no gene match: 10. CDR1 is DFQATT and CDR2 is SNEGSKA in the germline V gene (reference sequence). This chain's CDR3 is CSGTGDFWNEQFF. CDR3 bases: TGCAGTGGCACAGGGGATTTTTGGAATGAGCAGTTCTTC.

This chain uses TRBV5-4 with TRBJ2-1, with TRBD2 matching over 8 bases. Unmatched junction bases numbered 9, after V lost 4 bases and J lost 9 bases. The CDR3 sequence is 14 residues long. CDR1 is SGHNT, CDR2 YYREEE, per germline (reference sequence). The CDR3 is CASSRERERGEQFF. For the CDR3, the DNA is TGTGCCAGCAGCCGCGAGCGGGAGAGGGGTGAGCAGTTCTTC.

This clonotype was counted ten times or more. J is TRBJ2-7 and V is TRBV7-2; 7 nucleotides align to TRBD2. The CDR3 is 15 amino acids. The V and J ends lost 2 bases and 0 bases, in that order; junction bases with no gene match: 4. Looked up from germline, CDR1 is SGHTA and CDR2 is FQGNSA. CDR3 sequence: CASSLTSASSYEQYF. DNA for the CDR3: TGTGCCAGCAGCTTAACTAGCGCTAGCTCCTACGAGCAGTACTTC.

Concerning this clonotype: Just one base apart from a much larger clone, this may be a read error. V is TRBV20-1 and J is TRBJ2-7, with D tentatively TRBD2 (6 bases). V shed 4 bases and J shed 4 bases, with 17 bases lying between them. CDR3 length: 14 amino acids. CDR1 DFQATT and CDR2 SNEGSKA come from the germline V gene (reference sequence). The CDR3 DNA follows: TGCAGTGCTAAGGCGGGGAGATTGTTTTACGAGCAGTACTTC. Protein: CSAKAGRLFYEQYF.

This clonotype was recorded many times. V gene TRBV2 combines with J gene TRBJ1-2; D uncertain. CDR1 is SNHLY and CDR2 is FYNNEI in the germline V gene. V lost 0 bases to trimming and J lost 3 bases, with 11 bases between them. The CDR3 extends over 15 amino acids. The chain's CDR3 is CASSEALRWDYGYTF. In DNA form, the CDR3 reads TGTGCCAGCAGTGAAGCGCTTAGGTGGGACTATGGCTACACCTTC.

CDR3 region: CASSVVRGVSDTQYF. CDR3 sequence (DNA): TGTGCCAGCAGTGTGGTCAGGGGAGTATCAGATACGCAGTATTTT. The chain links TRBV2 to TRBJ2-3; the D gene is possibly TRBD1 (6 bases). Germline loops: CDR1 SNHLY, CDR2 FYNNEI. Trimming took 4 bases from V and 4 from J, leaving 15 bases between them. This CDR3 has 15 residues.

This clonotype was observed many times. This chain uses TRBV7-9 with TRBJ2-1, with D unclear. Germline CDR1 reads SEHNR; CDR2 reads FQNEAQ (reference sequence). Trimming removed 3 bases at V and 8 bases at J, with 14 bases between. This CDR3 contains 14 residues. Written as DNA, the CDR3 is TGTGCCAGCAGCTTTGGCACAGCCGGAGATGAGCAGTTCTTC. Protein: CASSFGTAGDEQFF.

This clonotype was recorded many times. J is TRBJ2-1 and V is TRBV20-1, with TRBD2 as a possible D gene (7 bases). Germline V lookup: CDR1 DFQATT, CDR2 SNEGSKA (reference sequence). V lost 5 bases to trimming and J lost 8 bases, with 19 bases between them. The CDR3 spans 14 residues. CDR3 sequence: CSAAAWGEGDEQFF. CDR3 bases: TGCAGTGCTGCTGCGTGGGGGGAGGGGGATGAGCAGTTCTTC.

The sample holds a few counts of this clonotype. This rearrangement joins TRBV5-1 to TRBJ2-2; 11 bases line up with TRBD2. This CDR3 region has 14 residues. Germline values: CDR1 SGHRS, CDR2 YFSETQ. The V gene end was trimmed by 4 bases and the J gene end by 6 bases; junction bases not matched to a gene: 2. The CDR3 loop reads CASSQLAGAGELFF. CDR3 in DNA: TGCGCCAGCAGCCAACTAGCGGGGGCCGGGGAGCTGTTTTTT. The full variable domain, completed using reference TRBV5-1 and TRBJ2-2, is KAGVTQTPRYLIKTRGQQVTLSCSPISGHRSVSWYQQTPGQGLQFLFEYFSETQRNKGNFPGRFSGRQFSNSRSEMNVSTLELGDSALYLCASSQLAGAGELFFGEGSRLTVL.

This clonotype showed up many times. The V and J genes are TRBV5-1 and TRBJ2-3; 7 nucleotides align to TRBD2. V lost 1 base, J lost 6 bases, and 8 bases stayed unmatched. Germline CDR1 SGHRS, CDR2 YFSETQ. The CDR3 spans 15 residues. CDR3 region: CASSLPLTSVDTQYF. In DNA form, the CDR3 reads TGCGCCAGCAGCTTGCCACTCACTAGCGTTGATACGCAGTATTTT.

This clonotype was observed many times. V and J are TRBV5-1 and TRBJ2-2; 9 positions agree with TRBD2. The CDR3 is 16 residues long. V lost 0 bases, J lost 5 bases, and 5 bases stayed unmatched. Per germline, CDR1 SGHRS and CDR2 YFSETQ. The CDR3 protein is CASSLAVAGDTGELFF. The CDR3 DNA reads as TGCGCCAGCAGCTTGGCTGTAGCGGGAGATACCGGGGAGCTGTTTTTT.

Remarks on this clonotype: Being one base from a much bigger clone, this may be a read error. The gene calls are TRBV28 and TRBJ2-3; the D is unclear. The CDR3 runs to 14 residues. CDR1 is MDHEN, CDR2 SYDVKM, per germline. V lost 6 bases to trimming and J lost 0 bases, with 10 bases between them. The CDR3 DNA sequence: TGTGCCAGCAGCCAGACTGGAAGCACAGATACGCAGTATTTT. Its protein product is CASSQTGSTDTQYF.

This sequence joins TRBV29-1 and TRBJ2-1; the D gene is possibly TRBD2 (6 bases). The CDR3 sequence is 13 residues long. Germline CDR1 SQVTM, CDR2 ANQGSEA. V was cut by 4 bases and J by 3 bases, with 10 bases left in between. In nucleotides, the CDR3 is TGCAGCGTTGTCGGGACTTACTACAATGAGCAGTTCTTC. Protein product: CSVVGTYYNEQFF.

This clonotype was seen repeatedly, ten times or more. V usage is TRBV7-2 and J usage is TRBJ2-7; TRBD2 aligns across 14 bases. The germline V gene has CDR1 SGHTA and CDR2 FQGNSA. The CDR3 runs to 15 residues. The V gene end was trimmed by 4 bases and the J gene end by 3 bases; junction bases not matched to a gene: 2. CDR3 residues: CASSWTSGRFYEQYF. As DNA, the CDR3 is TGTGCCAGCAGCTGGACTAGCGGGAGGTTCTACGAGCAGTACTTC.

This clonotype has just a few counts. V usage is TRBV11-1 and J usage is TRBJ2-1, with D uncertain. The CDR3 is 13 residues long. Germline V CDR1 and CDR2: SGHAT, FQDESV (reference sequence). Trimming took 0 bases from V and 8 from J, leaving 8 bases between them. This CDR3 is CASSLAGNYEQFF. CDR3 DNA sequence: TGTGCCAGCAGCTTAGCGGGAAATTATGAGCAGTTCTTC.